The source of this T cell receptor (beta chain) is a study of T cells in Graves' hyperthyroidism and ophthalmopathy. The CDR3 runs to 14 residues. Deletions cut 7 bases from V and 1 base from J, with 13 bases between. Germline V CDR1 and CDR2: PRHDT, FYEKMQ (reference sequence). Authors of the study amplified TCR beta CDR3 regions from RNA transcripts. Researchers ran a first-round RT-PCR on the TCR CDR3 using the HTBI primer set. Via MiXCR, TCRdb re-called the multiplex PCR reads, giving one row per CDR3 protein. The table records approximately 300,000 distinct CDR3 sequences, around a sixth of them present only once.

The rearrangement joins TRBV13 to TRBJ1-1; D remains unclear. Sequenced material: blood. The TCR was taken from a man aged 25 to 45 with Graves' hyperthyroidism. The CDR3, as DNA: TGTGCCAGCATCCCCGAGTCCGGGAACACTGAAGCTTTCTTT. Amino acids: CASIPESGNTEAFF. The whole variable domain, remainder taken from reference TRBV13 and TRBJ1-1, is AAGVIQSPRHLIKEKRETATLKCYPIPRHDTVYWYQQGPGQDPQFLISFYEKMQSDKGSIPDRFSAQQFSDYHSELNMSSLELGDSALYFCASIPESGNTEAFFGQGTRLTVV.